This T cell receptor (beta chain) was identified in a study of OX40 agonist ivuxolimab in advanced cancers. In terms of the full investigation: Ivuxolimab, which targeted the costimulatory receptor OX40 (CD134), was an agonistic, fully human IgG2 monoclonal antibody. The point of sequencing TCRbeta in the periphery was to test whether ivuxolimab changed TCR sequence diversity and drove clonal T-cell expansion. Intravenous ivuxolimab was administered to patients every 2 weeks at six dose levels: 0.01, 0.1, 0.3, 1.5, 3 and 10 mg/kg. The paper covers the monotherapy dose-escalation part of the phase I ivuxolimab trial, which included N ≈ 54 patients. Of the 50 to 55 dose-escalation patients, hepatocellular carcinoma was present in about 20, melanoma in roughly 15, renal cell carcinoma in 9 and head and neck cancer in 9. Prior anti-PD-1, anti-PD-L1 or anti-CTLA-4 therapy was permitted, and checkpoint inhibitors had been received by 40% to 50% of dose-escalation patients. The dose-escalation cohort was approximately 83% male with a mean age of approximately 60 years, ranging from roughly 20 to 80. Partial responses occurred in three dose-escalation patients, of whom one had hepatocellular carcinoma and two had cutaneous melanoma. Paper-wide results and their limitations: In the 0.1-3.0 mg/kg groups, partial responders had among the lowest normalized peripheral clonal expansion, particularly in CD8+ T cells. Clonal expansion of both CD4+ and CD8+ blood T cells was observed from baseline to week 6 at doses 0.1 to 3.0 mg/kg. Low levels of normalized T-cell clonal expansion were also seen in some nonresponding patients. The antigen specificity of the clonally expanded peripheral T cells was not determined. After ivuxolimab, more expanded clones were found on average in CD8+ T cells than in CD4+ T cells.

Concerning this clone: Its antigen is unknown. No much larger clonotype is one base removed from it; base qualities were not supplied.

The trial excluded patients who had a history of autoimmune disease or were on systemic immunosuppression. Peripheral blood for TCR sequencing was drawn from every dose cohort at baseline, at cycle 4 day 1 and at cycle 7 day 1. Samples came from an open-label, multicenter, first-in-human phase I dose-escalation trial of ivuxolimab. The trial enrolled adults with locally advanced or metastatic head and neck squamous cell, hepatocellular, melanoma or renal cell carcinoma. Before TCR sequencing, CD4+ T cells and CD8+ T cells from peripheral blood were sorted into separate populations. CDR1 is given as LNHDA and CDR2 as SQIVND, both from the germline V gene (reference sequence). Trimming takes 3 bases from V and 2 bases from J, and the germline ends sit 13 bases apart. The CDR3 runs 15 residues from the cysteine to the phenylalanine. Of all the DNA, just the CDR3 is kept, 45 bases in frame from base 1.

To sequence the TCRbeta CDR3 region, genomic DNA was isolated from the sorted cells. TCRbeta CDR3 regions were sequenced using the immunoSEQ Assay. Not all clones reach the TCRdb copy of this immuneACCESS table, which keeps in-frame sequences only. Checked studies attribute under half of the gap to unresolved V genes and leave the rest unexplained. This sample is represented by over 75,000 clones; around 87% of them were singletons. Together, the top ten hold about 4.7% of the sample. Sequenced material: CD4+ or CD8+ T cells sorted from blood, taken in a trial of the OX40 agonist ivuxolimab. This receptor chain uses TRBV19 and TRBJ1-2; possibly the D gene is TRBD1, per 6 matching bases. This TCR was sampled from an adult with an advanced solid tumor such as melanoma, head and neck, liver or kidney cancer. The CDR3 protein is CASSMGAGDNYGYTF. The nucleotide sequence reads TGTGCCAGTAGTATGGGGGCAGGGGACAACTATGGCTACACCTTC.